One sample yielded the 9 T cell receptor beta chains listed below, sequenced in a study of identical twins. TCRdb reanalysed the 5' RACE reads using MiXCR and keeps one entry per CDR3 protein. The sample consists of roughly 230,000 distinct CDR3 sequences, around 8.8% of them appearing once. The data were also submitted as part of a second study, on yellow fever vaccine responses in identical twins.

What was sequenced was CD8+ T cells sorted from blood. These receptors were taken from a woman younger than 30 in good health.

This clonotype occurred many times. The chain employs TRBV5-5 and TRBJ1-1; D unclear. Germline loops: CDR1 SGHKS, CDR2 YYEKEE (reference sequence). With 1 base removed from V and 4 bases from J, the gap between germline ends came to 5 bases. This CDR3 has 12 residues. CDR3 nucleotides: TGTGCCAGCAGCTTGTTGGGCACTGAAGCTTTCTTT. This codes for CASSLLGTEAFF.

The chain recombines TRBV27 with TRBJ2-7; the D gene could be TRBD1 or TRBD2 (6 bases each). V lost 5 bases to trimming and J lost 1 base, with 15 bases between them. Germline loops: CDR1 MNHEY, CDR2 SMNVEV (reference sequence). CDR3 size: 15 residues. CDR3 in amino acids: CASSSLEGVSYEQYF. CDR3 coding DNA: TGTGCCAGCAGTAGTTTGGAGGGGGTGTCCTACGAGCAGTACTTC.

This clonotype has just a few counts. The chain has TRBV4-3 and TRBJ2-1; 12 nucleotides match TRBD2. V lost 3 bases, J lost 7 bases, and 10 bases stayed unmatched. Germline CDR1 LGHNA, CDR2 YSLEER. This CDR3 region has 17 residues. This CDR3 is CASSQDRLAGDGNEQFF. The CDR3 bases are TGCGCCAGCAGCCAGGACCGACTAGCGGGAGATGGTAATGAGCAGTTCTTC.

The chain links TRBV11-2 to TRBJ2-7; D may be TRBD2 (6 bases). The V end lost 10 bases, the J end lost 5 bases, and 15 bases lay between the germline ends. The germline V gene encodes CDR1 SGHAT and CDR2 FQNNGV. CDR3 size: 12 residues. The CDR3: CATQDGGNEQYF. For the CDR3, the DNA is TGTGCCACTCAGGATGGAGGGAACGAGCAGTACTTC.

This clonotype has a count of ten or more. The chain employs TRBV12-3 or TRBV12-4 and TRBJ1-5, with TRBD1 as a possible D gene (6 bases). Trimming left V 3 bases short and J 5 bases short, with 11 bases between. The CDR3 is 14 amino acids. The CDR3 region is CASSFSGEDQPQHF. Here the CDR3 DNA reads TGTGCCAGCAGTTTTTCAGGGGAGGATCAGCCCCAGCATTTT.

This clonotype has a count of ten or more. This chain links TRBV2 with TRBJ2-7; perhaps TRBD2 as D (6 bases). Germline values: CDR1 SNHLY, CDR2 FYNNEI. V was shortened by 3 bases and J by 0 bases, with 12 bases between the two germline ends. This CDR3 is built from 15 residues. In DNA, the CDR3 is TGTGCCAGCAGTGACTTGGGGGGAACCTCCTACGAGCAGTACTTC. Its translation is CASSDLGGTSYEQYF.

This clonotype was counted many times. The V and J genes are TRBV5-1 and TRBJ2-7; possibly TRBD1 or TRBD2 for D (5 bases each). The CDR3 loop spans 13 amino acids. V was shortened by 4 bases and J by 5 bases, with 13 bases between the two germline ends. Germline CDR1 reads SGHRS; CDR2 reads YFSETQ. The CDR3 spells CASSLGTHDEQYF. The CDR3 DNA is TGCGCCAGCAGCCTGGGGACCCATGACGAGCAGTACTTC.

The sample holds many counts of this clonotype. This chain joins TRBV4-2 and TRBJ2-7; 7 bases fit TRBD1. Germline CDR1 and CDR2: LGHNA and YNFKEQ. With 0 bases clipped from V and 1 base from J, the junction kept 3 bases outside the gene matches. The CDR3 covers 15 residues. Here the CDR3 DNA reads TGTGCCAGCAGCCAAGAGGGACAGACTTCCTACGAGCAGTACTTC. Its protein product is CASSQEGQTSYEQYF.

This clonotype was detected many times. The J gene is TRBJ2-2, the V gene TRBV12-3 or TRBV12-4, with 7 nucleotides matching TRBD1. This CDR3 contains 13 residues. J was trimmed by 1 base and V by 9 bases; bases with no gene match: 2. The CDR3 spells CASGTVNTGELFF. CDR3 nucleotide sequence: TGTGCCAGTGGGACAGTGAACACCGGGGAGCTGTTTTTT.